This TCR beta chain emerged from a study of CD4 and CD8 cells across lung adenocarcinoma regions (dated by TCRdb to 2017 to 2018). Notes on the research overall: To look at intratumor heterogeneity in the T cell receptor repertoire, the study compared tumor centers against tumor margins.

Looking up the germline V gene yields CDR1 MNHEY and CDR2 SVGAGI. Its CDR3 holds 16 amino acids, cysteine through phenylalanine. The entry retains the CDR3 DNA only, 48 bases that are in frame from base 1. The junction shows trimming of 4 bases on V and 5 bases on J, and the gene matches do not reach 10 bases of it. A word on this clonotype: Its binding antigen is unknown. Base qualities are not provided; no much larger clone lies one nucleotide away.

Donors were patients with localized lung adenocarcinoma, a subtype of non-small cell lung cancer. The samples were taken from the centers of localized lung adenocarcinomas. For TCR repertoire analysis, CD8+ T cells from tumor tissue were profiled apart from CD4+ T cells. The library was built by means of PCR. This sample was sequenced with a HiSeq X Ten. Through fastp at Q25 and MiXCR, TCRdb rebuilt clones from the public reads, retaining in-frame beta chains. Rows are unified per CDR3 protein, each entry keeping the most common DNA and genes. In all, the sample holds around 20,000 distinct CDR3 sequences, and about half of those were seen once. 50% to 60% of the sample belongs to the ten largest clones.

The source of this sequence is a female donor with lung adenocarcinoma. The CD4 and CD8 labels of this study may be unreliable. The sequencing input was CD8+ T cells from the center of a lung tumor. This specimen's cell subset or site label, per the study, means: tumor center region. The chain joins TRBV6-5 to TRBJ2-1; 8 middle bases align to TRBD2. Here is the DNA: TGTGCCAGCAGTTCCCCCCGGGGGGGCGGGAACAATGAGCAGTTCTTC. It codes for CASSSPRGGGNNEQFF.